The T cell receptor (beta chain) under discussion was sequenced for a study of glioma-infiltrating T cells after dendritic cell vaccination. Looking at the study overall: Glioblastoma patients came from Phase I and II dendritic cell vaccination trials.

Libraries were prepared by immunoSEQ multiplex PCR; TCRdb keeps only in-frame clonotypes and omits some of them. The profile shows over 90,000 clones, more than 80% of them singletons. V dropped 2 bases and J dropped 5 bases, with 15 bases sitting between them. CDR3 length equals 15 residues. The germline gives CDR1 MGHRA, CDR2 YSYEKL. The TCR was taken from a human donor with glioblastoma. The rearrangement joins TRBV4-1 to TRBJ2-5, with D tentatively TRBD2 (6 bases). The starting material was blood, obtained before dendritic cell vaccination. The CDR3 loop reads CASSQNPSRGETQYF. The CDR3 bases are TGCGCCAGCAGCCAAAACCCGAGCCGGGGGGAGACCCAGTACTTC.